A single sample gave rise to the 8 T cell receptor beta chains below, sequenced in a study of patients and donors after allogeneic stem cell transplantation. TCRdb re-analysed the RT-PCR reads in MiXCR, keeping a single row per CDR3 protein. Of 800,000 to 1,000,000 distinct CDR3 sequences in the sample, over 15% are singletons; the top ten hold around 6%. The sample was blood, either unsorted or a sorted T cell fraction (not recorded which). These receptors were obtained from a human donor who was either an allogeneic HSCT recipient or a stem cell or donor lymphocyte infusion donor (not recorded which). It is not recorded whose cells these are; they may come from a transplant donor.

The rearrangement uses TRBV5-1 and TRBJ2-3; 7 bases match TRBD2. V dropped 2 bases and J dropped 1; count of bases not matched to a gene: 1. Germline values: CDR1 SGHRS, CDR2 YFSETQ. The CDR3 consists of 14 residues. CDR3 sequence (DNA): TGCGCCAGCAGCTTTACTAGCGGCACAGATACGCAGTATTTT. As protein: CASSFTSGTDTQYF.

This sequence joins TRBV5-1 and TRBJ2-1; 13 positions agree with TRBD2. CDR1 is SGHRS, CDR2 YFSETQ, per germline. This CDR3 comprises 15 residues. V lost 0 bases and J lost 12; bases outside the gene matches: 6. CDR3 bases: TGCGCCAGCAGCTTGGGACTAGCGGGGGGTAAATGGCAGTTCTTC. This codes for CASSLGLAGGKWQFF. Supplemented by reference TRBV5-1 and TRBJ2-1, the full variable domain reads KAGVTQTPRYLIKTRGQQVTLSCSPISGHRSVSWYQQTPGQGLQFLFEYFSETQRNKGNFPGRFSGRQFSNSRSEMNVSTLELGDSALYLCASSLGLAGGKWQFFGPGTRLTVL.

In its sample, this clonotype was seen a few times. The rearrangement joins TRBV29-1 to TRBJ1-1; D may be TRBD1 (6 bases). The CDR3 loop spans 13 amino acids. Germline-derived CDR1 and CDR2 are SQVTM and ANQGSEA. V gave up 5 bases and J gave up 0 bases, with 10 bases separating them. This CDR3 is CSVNRVLNTEAFF. The CDR3 nucleotides are TGCAGCGTTAACAGGGTTTTGAACACTGAAGCTTTCTTT. The full variable domain, rest sourced from reference TRBV29-1 and TRBJ1-1, is SAVISQKPSRDICQRGTSLTIQCQVDSQVTMMFWYRQQPGQSLTLIATANQGSEATYESGFVIDKFPISRPNLTFSTLTVSNMSPEDSSIYLCSVNRVLNTEAFFGQGTRLTVV.

Here the CDR3 DNA reads TGTGCCAGCAGTTACTCGGTCCCGGGACAGGGTGTCAAAAACATTCAGTACTTC. Amino acids: CASSYSVPGQGVKNIQYF. The chain employs TRBV6-5 and TRBJ2-4; 9 bases align to TRBD1. CDR1 and CDR2 from the germline V gene are MNHEY and SVGAGI. Losses at the gene ends were 0 bases for V and 3 bases for J; bases not matched to a gene: 9. This CDR3 is built from 18 residues.

The chain couples TRBV7-9 to TRBJ2-7; 8 bases are a match to TRBD1. J was trimmed by 0 bases and V by 5 bases; bases with no gene match: 6. Germline CDR1 is SEHNR and CDR2 is FQNEAQ (reference sequence). CDR3 length equals 15 residues. CDR3 in amino acids: CASSRGQESSYEQYF. In DNA form, the CDR3 reads TGTGCCAGCAGCCGGGGACAGGAGAGCTCCTACGAGCAGTACTTC.

The chain combines TRBV5-1 with TRBJ2-7, with D maybe TRBD2 (6 bases). This CDR3 has 15 residues. Germline V gene lookup returns CDR1 SGHRS and CDR2 YFSETQ. V was pared by 1 base and J by 5 bases, with 16 bases between. CDR3 nucleotide sequence: TGCGCCAGCAGCTTGCGGACCGGGAGAGGCCACGAGCAGTACTTC. Its translation: CASSLRTGRGHEQYF.

The rearrangement links TRBV27 to TRBJ2-7; 14 bases are shared with TRBD2. V was clipped by 4 bases and J by 4 bases; unmatched bases: 9. This CDR3 contains 17 residues. Germline V gene lookup returns CDR1 MNHEY and CDR2 SMNVEV (reference sequence). CDR3 in amino acids: CASSSPLTSGRAYEQYF. DNA for the CDR3: TGTGCCAGCAGTTCCCCGTTGACTAGCGGGAGGGCGTACGAGCAGTACTTC.

The rearrangement uses TRBV27 and TRBJ2-1; 9 positions agree with TRBD2. There are 15 residues in the CDR3. Trimming took 4 bases from V and 8 from J; bases not matched to a gene: 9. In germline, CDR1 is MNHEY, CDR2 SMNVEV (reference sequence). This CDR3 is CASSYGGGARDEQFF. Here the CDR3 DNA reads TGTGCCAGCAGTTACGGCGGGGGGGCCAGGGATGAGCAGTTCTTC.